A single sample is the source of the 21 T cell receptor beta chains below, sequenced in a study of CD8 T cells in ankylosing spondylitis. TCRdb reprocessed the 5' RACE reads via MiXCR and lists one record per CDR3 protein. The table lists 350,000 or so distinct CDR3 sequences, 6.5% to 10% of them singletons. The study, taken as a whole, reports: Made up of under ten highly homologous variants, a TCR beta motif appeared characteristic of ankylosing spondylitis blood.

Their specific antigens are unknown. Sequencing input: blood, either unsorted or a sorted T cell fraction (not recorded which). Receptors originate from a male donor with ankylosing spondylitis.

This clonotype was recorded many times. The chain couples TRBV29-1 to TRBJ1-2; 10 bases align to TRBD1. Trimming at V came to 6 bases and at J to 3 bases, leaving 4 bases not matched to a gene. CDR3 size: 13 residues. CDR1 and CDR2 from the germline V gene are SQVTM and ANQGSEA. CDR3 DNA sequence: TGCAGCGTGGGGGACAGGGGTTACTATGGCTACACCTTC. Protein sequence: CSVGDRGYYGYTF.

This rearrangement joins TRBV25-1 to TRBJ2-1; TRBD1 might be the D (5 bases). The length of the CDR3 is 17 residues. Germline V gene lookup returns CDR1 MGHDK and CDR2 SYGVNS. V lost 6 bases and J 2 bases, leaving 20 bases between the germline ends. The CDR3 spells CASSESRGISPYNEQFF. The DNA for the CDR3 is TGTGCCAGCAGCGAAAGTAGGGGAATCAGCCCCTACAATGAGCAGTTCTTC.

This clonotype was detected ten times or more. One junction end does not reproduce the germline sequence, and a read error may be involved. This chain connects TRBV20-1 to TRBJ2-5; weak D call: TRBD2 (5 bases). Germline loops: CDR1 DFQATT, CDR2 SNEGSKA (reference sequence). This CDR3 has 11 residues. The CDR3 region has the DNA TGCAGTGCCCTGAACCGGGGTATACAAGACTTC. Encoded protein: CSALNRGIQDF.

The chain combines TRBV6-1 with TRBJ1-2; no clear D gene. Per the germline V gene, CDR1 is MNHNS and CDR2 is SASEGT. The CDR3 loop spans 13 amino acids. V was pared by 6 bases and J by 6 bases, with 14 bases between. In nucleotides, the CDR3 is TGTGCCAGCAGGGCGCCAGCAGTCGATGGCTACACCTTC. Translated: CASRAPAVDGYTF.

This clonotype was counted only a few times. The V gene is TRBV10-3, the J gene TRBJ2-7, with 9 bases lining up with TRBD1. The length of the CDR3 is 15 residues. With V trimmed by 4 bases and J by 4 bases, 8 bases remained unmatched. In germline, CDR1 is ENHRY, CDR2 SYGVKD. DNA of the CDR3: TGTGCCATCAGTGTGGCCGGGACAGGGCTGTACGAGCAGTACTTC. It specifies CAISVAGTGLYEQYF.

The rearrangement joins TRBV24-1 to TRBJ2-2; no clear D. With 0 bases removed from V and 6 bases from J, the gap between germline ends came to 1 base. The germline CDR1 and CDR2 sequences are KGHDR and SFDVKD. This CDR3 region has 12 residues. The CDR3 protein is CATSDLSGELFF. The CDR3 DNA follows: TGTGCCACCAGTGATTTGTCCGGGGAGCTGTTTTTT.

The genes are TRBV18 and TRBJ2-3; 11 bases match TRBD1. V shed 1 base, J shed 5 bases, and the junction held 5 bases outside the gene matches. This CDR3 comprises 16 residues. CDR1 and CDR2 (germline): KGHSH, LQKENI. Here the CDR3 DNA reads TGTGCCAGCTCACCACGAGGACAGGGGGCCTTAGATACGCAGTATTTT. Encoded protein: CASSPRGQGALDTQYF.

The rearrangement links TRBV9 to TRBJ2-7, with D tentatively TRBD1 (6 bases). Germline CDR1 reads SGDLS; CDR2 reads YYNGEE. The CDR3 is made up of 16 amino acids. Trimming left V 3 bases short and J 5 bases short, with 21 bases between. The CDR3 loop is CASSGNRDTSTDEQYF. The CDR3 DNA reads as TGTGCCAGCAGCGGAAACCGGGACACGTCTACTGACGAGCAGTACTTC.

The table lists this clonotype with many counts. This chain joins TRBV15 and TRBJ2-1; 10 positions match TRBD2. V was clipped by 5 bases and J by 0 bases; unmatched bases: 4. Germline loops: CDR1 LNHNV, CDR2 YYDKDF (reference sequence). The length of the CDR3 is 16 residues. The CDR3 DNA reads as TGTGCCACCAGCCACCCTAGCGGGAGCTCCTACAATGAGCAGTTCTTC. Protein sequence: CATSHPSGSSYNEQFF.

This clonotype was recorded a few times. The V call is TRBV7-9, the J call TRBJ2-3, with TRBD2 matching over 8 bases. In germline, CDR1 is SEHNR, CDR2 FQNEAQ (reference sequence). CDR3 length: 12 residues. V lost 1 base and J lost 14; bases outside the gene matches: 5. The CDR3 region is CASSLVGRAWYF. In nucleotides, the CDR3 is TGTGCCAGCAGCTTAGTCGGGAGGGCCTGGTATTTT.

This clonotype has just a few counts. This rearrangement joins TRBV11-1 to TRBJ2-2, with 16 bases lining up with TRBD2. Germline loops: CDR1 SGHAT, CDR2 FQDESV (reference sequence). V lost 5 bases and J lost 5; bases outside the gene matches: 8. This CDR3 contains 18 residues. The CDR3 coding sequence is TGTGCCAGCAGCCGAGGGACTAGCGGGAGGGCCGTTACCGGGGAGCTGTTTTTT. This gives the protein CASSRGTSGRAVTGELFF.

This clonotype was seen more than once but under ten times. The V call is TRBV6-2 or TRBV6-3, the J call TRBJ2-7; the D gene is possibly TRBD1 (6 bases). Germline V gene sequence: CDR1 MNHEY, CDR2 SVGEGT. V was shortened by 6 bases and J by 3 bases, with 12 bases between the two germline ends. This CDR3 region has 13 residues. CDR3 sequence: CASSPWTVYEQYF. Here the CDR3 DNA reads TGTGCCAGCAGCCCCTGGACAGTCTACGAGCAGTACTTC.

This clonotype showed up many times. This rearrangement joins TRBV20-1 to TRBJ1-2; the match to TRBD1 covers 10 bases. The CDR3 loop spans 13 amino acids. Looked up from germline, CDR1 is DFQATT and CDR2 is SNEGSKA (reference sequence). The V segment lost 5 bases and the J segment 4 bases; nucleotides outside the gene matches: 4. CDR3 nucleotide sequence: TGCAGTGCTTTGACAGGGGGCATCTATGGCTACACCTTC. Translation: CSALTGGIYGYTF.

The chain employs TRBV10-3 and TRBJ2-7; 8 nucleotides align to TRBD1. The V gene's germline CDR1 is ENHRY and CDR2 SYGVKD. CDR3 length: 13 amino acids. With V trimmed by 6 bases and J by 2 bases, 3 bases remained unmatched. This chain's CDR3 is CAIRDRVTYEQYF. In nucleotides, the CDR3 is TGTGCCATCAGGGACAGGGTTACCTACGAGCAGTACTTC.

The CDR3 DNA reads TGTGCCAGCAGCGTATTGCCGGACGGGAGTAATTCACCCCTCCACTTT. Translation: CASSVLPDGSNSPLHF. The V and J genes are TRBV9 and TRBJ1-6; D is uncertain. The germline V gene encodes CDR1 SGDLS and CDR2 YYNGEE. The CDR3 is made up of 16 amino acids. Trimming took off 1 base at V and 6 bases at J, with 14 bases between the two ends. The full variable domain, its missing parts supplied by reference TRBV9 and TRBJ1-6, is DSGVTQTPKHLITATGQRVTLRCSPRSGDLSVYWYQQSLDQGLQFLIQYYNGEERAKGNILERFSAQQFPDLHSELNLSSLELGDSALYFCASSVLPDGSNSPLHFGNGTRLTVT.

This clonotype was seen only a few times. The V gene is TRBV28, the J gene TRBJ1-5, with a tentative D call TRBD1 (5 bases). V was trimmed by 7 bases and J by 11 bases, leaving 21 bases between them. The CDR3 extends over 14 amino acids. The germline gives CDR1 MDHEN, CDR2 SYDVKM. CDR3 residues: CASTLGPPPGSQHF. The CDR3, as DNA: TGTGCCAGCACCTTGGGGCCCCCTCCTGGTTCCCAGCATTTT.

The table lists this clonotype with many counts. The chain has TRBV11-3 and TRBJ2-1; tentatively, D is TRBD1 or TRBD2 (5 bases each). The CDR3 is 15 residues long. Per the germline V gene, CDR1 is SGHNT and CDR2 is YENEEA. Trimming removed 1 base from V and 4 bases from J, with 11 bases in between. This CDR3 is CASSLAGTTYNEQFF. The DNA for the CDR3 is TGTGCCAGCAGCTTAGCCGGGACCACTTACAATGAGCAGTTCTTC.

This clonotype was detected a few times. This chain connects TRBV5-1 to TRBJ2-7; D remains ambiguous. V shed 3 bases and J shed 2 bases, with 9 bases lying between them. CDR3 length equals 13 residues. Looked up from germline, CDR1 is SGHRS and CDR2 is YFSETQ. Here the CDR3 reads CASSSPGTYEQYF. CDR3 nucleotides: TGCGCCAGCAGCTCCCCAGGAACCTACGAGCAGTACTTC.

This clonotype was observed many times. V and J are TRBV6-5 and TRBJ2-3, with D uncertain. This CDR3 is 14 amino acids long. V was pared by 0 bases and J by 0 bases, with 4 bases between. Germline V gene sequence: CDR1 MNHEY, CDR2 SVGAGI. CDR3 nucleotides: TGTGCCAGCAGTTACTCGGACAGCACAGATACGCAGTATTTT. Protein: CASSYSDSTDTQYF.

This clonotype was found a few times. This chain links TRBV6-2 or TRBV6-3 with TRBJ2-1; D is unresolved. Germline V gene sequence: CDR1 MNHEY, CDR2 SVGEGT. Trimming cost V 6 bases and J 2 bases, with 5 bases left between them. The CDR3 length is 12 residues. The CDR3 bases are TGTGCCAGCAGCCATGCCTACAATGAGCAGTTCTTC. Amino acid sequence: CASSHAYNEQFF.

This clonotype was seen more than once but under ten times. This CDR3 reads CASSVGGASAGELFF. CDR3 coding DNA: TGTGCCAGCAGCGTAGGTGGGGCTAGTGCCGGGGAGCTGTTTTTT. The chain carries TRBV9 and TRBJ2-2; D is perhaps TRBD1 (5 bases). Trimming shortened V by 0 bases and J by 6 bases, and 12 bases separated the two germline ends. There are 15 residues in the CDR3. Germline values: CDR1 SGDLS, CDR2 YYNGEE.